This TCR beta chain came from a study of blood T cell repertoires in COVID-19. About the research overall: T cells, B-cell-depleted T cells, or PBMCs provided the cDNA or gDNA that served as material.

Profiled with immunoSEQ multiplex PCR; TCRdb holds only in-frame clones, not every one. This sample has 300,000 or so clones, with over 70% found just once. Trimming took 4 bases from V and 0 from J, leaving 20 bases between them. The CDR3 has 18 amino acids. Per germline, CDR1 SGDLS and CDR2 YYNGEE. The V gene is TRBV9, the J gene TRBJ1-3; D remains unclear. The TCR was taken from a woman in her forties who had recovered from COVID-19. Sequenced input: peripheral blood. CDR3 DNA: TGTGCCAGCAGCCCGACGGTAGGTGGCAGGTTCTCTGGAAACACCATATATTTT. It specifies CASSPTVGGRFSGNTIYF.